This TCR beta chain was recorded in a study of blood T cell repertoires in COVID-19. Background on the study: Spain, Italy and the United States supplied samples that represented acute and convalescent COVID-19.

V lost 8 bases, J lost 5 bases, and 11 bases stayed unmatched. The germline V gene encodes CDR1 MNHEY and CDR2 SVGAGI. The CDR3 length is 15 residues. Per the study methods: Researchers report that nucleated cell counts were estimated from reference gene primer amplification. Here immunoSEQ multiplex PCR was the method, and the copy in TCRdb shows in-frame clones only, minus some. That table supplies the V and J calls and clone size; D and trimming were determined from the DNA. The sample includes around 110,000 clones, approximately 80% of them seen just once. This sequence was found in a woman in her 70s with acute or convalescent COVID-19. The chain combines TRBV6-5 with TRBJ1-4; TRBD1 matches 7 bases. Sequencing was performed on peripheral blood. Here the CDR3 reads CASGLRATGNEKLFF. CDR3 bases: TGTGCCAGCGGCTTACGGGCGACAGGGAATGAAAAACTGTTTTTT.